This record concerns one TCR beta chain sequence. Its target is not known. This record comes from a study of CD8 T cells in Susac syndrome. Reverse transcription of 0.5 to 1 ug RNA was performed with random hexamers. Across 54 Vbeta and 13 Jbeta, TCR beta CDR3 was amplified with immunoSEQ multiplex PCR. Via MiXCR, TCRdb re-called the immunoSEQ multiplex PCR reads, giving one row per CDR3 protein. The data contain 200,000 to 250,000 distinct CDR3 sequences, just under 95% of them singletons. Study findings and constraints: Only a relatively small number of individuals were included in the TCR sequencing and HLA analysis.

The CDR3 spans 17 residues. CDR1 is MNHNS and CDR2 is SASEGT in the germline V gene. Trimming pared 7 bases from V and 9 bases from J, leaving 30 bases between. Included as multiple sclerosis controls were treatment-naive patients who had stable or active relapsing-remitting disease. Isolation of CD8+ and CD4+ T cells was performed negatively, whereas enrichment of TEMRA cells was done by FACS. Sequenced input: CD4+ T cells from PBMCs. V is TRBV6-1 and J is TRBJ2-5; tentatively, D is TRBD2 (6 bases). This receptor was taken from a human donor with multiple sclerosis. This CDR3 is CASTYGPVGDSLRAQYF. The CDR3 coding sequence is TGTGCCAGCACCTACGGCCCCGTAGGGGACTCCCTTAGAGCCCAGTACTTC.